This passage covers 31 T cell receptor beta chains from one sample sequenced in a study of T cells in women clearing cervical HPV infection. Here immunoSEQ multiplex PCR was the method, and the copy in TCRdb shows in-frame clones only, minus some. This sample contains 42,000 or so clones. Sequencing used blood buffy coat. The receptors here all came from a woman aged 18-70 years with a cervical HPV16 infection that either progressed to CIN3+ or cleared (not recorded which).

As concerns this clone: The read finishes 3 residues shy of the CDR3 end, and the germline J gene is used to complete it. The chain is built from TRBV18 and TRBJ1-1; unclear D gene. Looked up from germline, CDR1 is KGHSH and CDR2 is LQKENI. The germline V and J ends were trimmed by 1 base and 1 base, with 13 bases remaining between them. This CDR3 comprises 16 residues. The CDR3 bases that were read are TGTGCCAGCTCACCACTTTCCGACACCCGGAACACTGAA. Its protein product is CASSPLSDTRNTE. Given in full, the CDR3 is CASSPLSDTRNTEAFF. Full variable domain (outside the CDR3, taken from reference TRBV18 and TRBJ1-1): NAGVMQNPRHLVRRRGQEARLRCSPMKGHSHVYWYRQLPEEGLKFMVYLQKENIIDESGMPKERFSAEFPKEGPSILRIQQVVRGDSAAYFCASSPLSDTRNTEAFFGQGTRLTVV.

Worth noting for this clone: The CDR3 goes on 3 residues after the read ends, and that part is filled in from the germline J gene. The rearrangement links TRBV6-1 to TRBJ1-3; D is unresolved. In germline, CDR1 is MNHNS, CDR2 SASEGT. CDR3 length equals 14 residues. V lost 2 bases, J lost 3 bases, and 8 bases lay in between. CDR3 DNA (partial): TGTGCCAGCAGTGAACTAGGTTATGGAAACACC. Translation: CASSELGYGNT. The full CDR3 protein is CASSELGYGNTIYF.

Note on this clone: The missing CDR3 end, 3 residues past where the read stops, is filled in from the germline J gene. The chain is built from TRBV7-9 and TRBJ1-1; a weak D match, TRBD1 (5 bases). From germline, CDR1 is SEHNR and CDR2 FQNEAQ (reference sequence). The CDR3 has 15 residues. V lost 2 bases and J lost 2, with 12 bases in between. The CDR3 protein is CASSLLRQGNTEAFF. The part of the CDR3 DNA that was read is TGTGCCAGCAGCTTACTACGGCAGGGAAACACTGAA.

A word on this clone: The sequenced fragment ends 3 residues before the CDR3 boundary, so the rest is inferred from the germline J gene. This sequence joins TRBV5-1 and TRBJ2-5, with D tentatively TRBD2 (6 bases). The ends were cut back, 0 bases at V and 2 bases at J, with 17 bases in the middle. Germline assignment: CDR1 SGHRS and CDR2 YFSETQ. The CDR3 contains 17 residues. The CDR3 protein is CASSLGSLRGSQETQYF. The CDR3 bases that were read are TGCGCCAGCAGCTTGGGGTCGCTCCGGGGGTCTCAAGAGACC.

The CDR3 bases that were read are TGTGCCAGCAGGTCTCGGGACAGGGGAGAAAAA. Its translation is CASRSRDRGEK. The full CDR3 is CASRSRDRGEKLFF. The rearrangement uses TRBV2 and TRBJ1-4; TRBD1 agrees at 10 bases. The read terminates 3 residues ahead of where the CDR3 ends, so the germline J gene completes it. Losses at the gene ends were 6 bases for V and 8 bases for J; bases not matched to a gene: 6. The CDR3 is 14 residues long. Germline CDR1 and CDR2: SNHLY and FYNNEI.

Note on this clone: The read ends 3 residues shy of where the CDR3 ends; the end is completed using the germline J gene. The rearrangement uses TRBV20-1 and TRBJ2-3, with D possibly matching TRBD1 (5 bases). Germline loops: CDR1 DFQATT, CDR2 SNEGSKA (reference sequence). The V and J ends lost 6 bases and 6 bases respectively, with 13 bases between them. The CDR3 loop spans 12 amino acids. The CDR3 bases that were read are TGCAGTGCCCGACCCCACAGGGATACG. It specifies CSARPHRDT. The complete CDR3 sequence is CSARPHRDTQYF.

As to this clone: The read is 3 residues too short to cover the CDR3 end, so that end is filled in from the germline J gene. V usage is TRBV18 and J usage is TRBJ1-2; 9 bases map to TRBD1. Germline trimming cut 3 bases from V and 0 bases from J; bases unmatched to any gene: 5. The CDR3 sequence is 16 residues long. Germline values: CDR1 KGHSH, CDR2 LQKENI. Incomplete CDR3 DNA: TGTGCCAGCTCACCGACAGGGGGACCATCTAACTATGGC. Its protein is CASSPTGGPSNYG. The whole CDR3 reads CASSPTGGPSNYGYTF.

Points on this clone: The CDR3 is cut off 3 residues early in the read; its end comes from the germline J gene. This sequence joins TRBV4-1 and TRBJ1-2, with D possibly being TRBD1 (5 bases). The V and J ends lost 0 bases and 3 bases respectively, with 11 bases between them. The CDR3 runs to 15 residues. Germline V gene lookup returns CDR1 MGHRA and CDR2 YSYEKL. Here the CDR3 reads CASSQDGGADYGYTF. The sequenced part of the CDR3 DNA is TGCGCCAGCAGCCAAGACGGCGGGGCAGACTATGGC.

The CDR3 protein is CASSQDPTGSSGNTIYF. The CDR3 bases that were read are TGTGCCAGCAGCCAAGACCCGACAGGGAGCTCTGGAAACACC. The chain carries TRBV4-2 and TRBJ1-3, with TRBD1 matching over 7 bases. The CDR3 end falls 3 residues outside the read, so it is completed with the germline J gene. This CDR3 comprises 17 residues. In germline, CDR1 is LGHNA, CDR2 YNFKEQ. The V gene end was trimmed by 0 bases and the J gene end by 0 bases; junction bases not matched to a gene: 5.

Note on this clone: The read falls 3 residues short of the CDR3 end, and the missing part is taken from the germline J gene. The chain combines TRBV2 with TRBJ1-5, with D maybe TRBD1 (6 bases). Per the germline V gene, CDR1 is SNHLY and CDR2 is FYNNEI. V was clipped by 6 bases and J by 5 bases, with 11 bases between them. This CDR3 comprises 13 residues. CDR3 DNA (partial): TGTGCCAGCAGCCAAGGGGGGGATCAGCCC. It translates to CASSQGGDQP. The complete CDR3 reads CASSQGGDQPQHF.

Regarding this clone: The CDR3 end is not reached by the read, which stops 3 residues before it; the germline J gene fills it in. This chain links TRBV5-1 with TRBJ1-4, with D perhaps matching TRBD1 (6 bases). Germline V gene data show CDR1 as SGHRS and CDR2 as YFSETQ. Trimming pared 0 bases from V and 8 bases from J, leaving 14 bases between. The CDR3 loop spans 15 amino acids. CDR3: CASSLVSGEGEKLFF. The CDR3 DNA, read in part, is TGCGCCAGCAGCTTGGTGTCAGGGGAAGGAGAAAAA.

Of note for this clone: The sequenced fragment ends 3 residues before the CDR3 boundary, so the rest is inferred from the germline J gene. The V call is TRBV12-3 or TRBV12-4, the J call TRBJ2-5, with 7 nucleotides matching TRBD1. This CDR3 has 13 amino acids. The V gene end was trimmed by 6 bases and the J gene end by 2 bases; junction bases not matched to a gene: 3. CDR3 protein: CASSPDRQETQYF. Partial CDR3 DNA: TGTGCCAGCAGCCCGGACAGGCAAGAGACC.

Of note for this clone: Coverage ceases 3 residues before the CDR3 finishes, and the germline J gene fills in the end. V and J are TRBV20-1 and TRBJ2-3; no firm D call. The CDR3 runs 15 residues. The V gene lost 1 base and the J gene lost 0 bases, with 11 bases spanning the gap. Germline loops: CDR1 DFQATT, CDR2 SNEGSKA (reference sequence). CDR3: CSARAGGSSTDTQYF. CDR3 DNA, as far as it was read: TGCAGTGCTAGAGCCGGCGGATCAAGCACAGATACG.

Concerning this clone: Sequencing ends 3 residues short of the CDR3 end; the germline J gene provides the rest. V and J are TRBV30 and TRBJ1-1; perhaps TRBD1 as D (5 bases). The CDR3 sequence is 16 residues long. V lost 0 bases, J lost 3 bases, and 17 bases lay in between. Germline V CDR1 and CDR2: GTSNPN, SVGIG (reference sequence). CDR3 protein: CAWSVWGDSAYTEAFF. Incomplete CDR3 DNA: TGTGCCTGGAGTGTATGGGGTGACAGCGCCTACACTGAA.

Regarding this clone: Read sequence stops 3 residues before the CDR3 end, and the germline J gene provides the missing end. The rearrangement uses TRBV12-5 and TRBJ2-1, with D tentatively TRBD2 (6 bases). CDR1 and CDR2 (germline): LGHNT, FRNRAP. V gave up 0 bases and J gave up 0 bases, with 18 bases separating them. The CDR3 loop spans 19 amino acids. The DNA read from the CDR3 is TGTGCTAGTGGTTTGGTAACCCTTTCCCAGGGAGGCTCCTACAATGAG. Translated: CASGLVTLSQGGSYNE. The whole CDR3 region reads CASGLVTLSQGGSYNEQFF.

For this clone: The CDR3 end is not reached by the read, which stops 3 residues before it; the germline J gene fills it in. The chain links TRBV19 to TRBJ1-1; D remains ambiguous. In germline, CDR1 is LNHDA, CDR2 SQIVND (reference sequence). CDR3 length equals 13 residues. CDR3 sequence reads: CASRVSGEKVAFF. Partial CDR3 DNA: TGTGCCAGTAGAGTCTCCGGGGAAAAGGTA.

CDR3 region: CASSLGGGANTEAFF. Partial CDR3 DNA: TGTGCCAGCAGCTTAGGAGGGGGCGCGAACACTGAA. The genes are TRBV11-3 and TRBJ1-1, with 7 bases lining up with TRBD1. The read finishes 3 residues shy of the CDR3 end, and the germline J gene is used to complete it. CDR3 size: 15 residues. From germline, CDR1 is SGHNT and CDR2 YENEEA. The J segment lost 1 base and the V segment lost 1 base, leaving 3 bases of the junction unmatched.

With regard to this clone: The read halts 3 residues ahead of the CDR3 end, with the missing end drawn from the germline J gene. This chain joins TRBV2 and TRBJ1-1, with no clear D. Per the germline V gene, CDR1 is SNHLY and CDR2 is FYNNEI. The CDR3 consists of 13 residues. V was pared by 1 base and J by 1 base, with 4 bases between. CDR3 sequence reads: CASSEDWNTEAFF. CDR3 DNA, as far as it was read: TGTGCCAGCAGTGAAGACTGGAACACTGAA.

As to this clone: The missing CDR3 end, 3 residues past where the read stops, is filled in from the germline J gene. The V call is TRBV7-8, the J call TRBJ2-5; 8 bases are shared with TRBD1. Looked up from germline, CDR1 is SGHVS and CDR2 is FQNEAQ. The CDR3 length is 16 residues. J lost 4 bases, V lost 5 bases, and 12 bases had no gene match. This CDR3 reads CASSIPTGAMGETQYF. The covered CDR3 bases are TGTGCCAGCAGCATACCGACAGGGGCGATGGGAGAGACC.

About this clone itself: The read stops 3 residues short of the end of the CDR3; the missing end is completed from the germline J gene. The chain uses TRBV10-1 and TRBJ2-2, with D unresolved. V was trimmed by 0 bases and J by 3 bases, leaving 5 bases between them. The length of the CDR3 is 14 residues. Germline lookup yields CDR1 WNHNN and CDR2 SYGVQD (reference sequence). CDR3 in amino acids: CASSESRDTGELFF. The sequenced CDR3 bases are TGCGCCAGCAGTGAGTCCCGGGACACCGGGGAG.

Concerning this clone: The CDR3 goes on 3 residues after the read ends, and that part is filled in from the germline J gene. The rearrangement uses TRBV2 and TRBJ1-2; D may be TRBD1 (5 bases). V gave up 3 bases and J gave up 7 bases, with 12 bases separating them. The CDR3 spans 13 residues. CDR1 is SNHLY, CDR2 FYNNEI, per germline. The CDR3 bases that were read are TGTGCCAGCAGTGAGCGGCCAGGGTTTGGC. This codes for CASSERPGFG. The whole CDR3 sequence reads CASSERPGFGYTF. Drawing the rest from reference TRBV2 and TRBJ1-2, the complete variable domain is EPEVTQTPSHQVTQMGQEVILRCVPISNHLYFYWYRQILGQKVEFLVSFYNNEISEKSEIFDDQFSVERPDGSNFTLKIRSTKLEDSAMYFCASSERPGFGYTFGSGTRLTVV.

With respect to this clone: The observed sequence ends 3 residues before the CDR3 terminus, with the missing tail filled in from the germline J gene. The rearrangement uses TRBV19 and TRBJ1-2; TRBD1 agrees at 9 bases. Germline V gene data show CDR1 as LNHDA and CDR2 as SQIVND (reference sequence). The CDR3 runs 13 residues. CDR3 DNA (partial): TGTGCCAGTAGGGGGGACAGGGTAGGCGGC. Translation: CASRGDRVGG. From start to end, the CDR3 is CASRGDRVGGYTF.

As to this clone: The read ends 3 residues shy of where the CDR3 ends; the end is completed using the germline J gene. The chain joins TRBV2 to TRBJ1-2, with a possible D match to TRBD1 (5 bases). The CDR3 is 14 amino acids. V was shortened by 8 bases and J by 6 bases, with 19 bases between the two germline ends. CDR1 SNHLY and CDR2 FYNNEI come from the germline V gene. The covered CDR3 bases are TGTGCCAGCCAACCGGGGGGGACTGCTCATGGC. Protein: CASQPGGTAHG. The full-length CDR3 reads as CASQPGGTAHGYTF.

To note about this clone: The sequenced fragment ends 3 residues before the CDR3 boundary, so the rest is inferred from the germline J gene. V gene TRBV20-1 combines with J gene TRBJ2-3; 7 bases are shared with TRBD2. This CDR3 has 15 amino acids. Germline CDR1 is DFQATT and CDR2 is SNEGSKA (reference sequence). V gave up 6 bases and J gave up 4 bases; unmatched junction bases: 13. The CDR3 DNA, read in part, is TGCAGTGCCCACGATGAGCGGGGCCGGGCAGATACG. Residues: CSAHDERGRADT. The complete CDR3 sequence is CSAHDERGRADTQYF.

As regards this clone: Read sequence stops 3 residues before the CDR3 end, and the germline J gene provides the missing end. The chain carries TRBV15 and TRBJ2-5; D gene uncertain. Germline V gives CDR1 LNHNV, CDR2 YYDKDF (reference sequence). The CDR3 is 15 amino acids. Deletions cut 0 bases from V and 5 bases from J, with 13 bases between. CDR3 DNA, as far as it was read: TGTGCCACCAGCAGAGATAGGAGCGCCCGGGAGACC. It is translated as CATSRDRSARET. The entire CDR3 reads CATSRDRSARETQYF.

To note about this clone: The read stops 3 residues short of the end of the CDR3; the missing end is completed from the germline J gene. This chain joins TRBV14 and TRBJ2-2; D unresolved. The germline V and J ends were trimmed by 4 bases and 6 bases, with 6 bases remaining between them. From germline, CDR1 is SGHDN and CDR2 FVKESK. The CDR3 is 12 amino acids. CDR3: CASSPFPGELFF. The CDR3 DNA, read in part, is TGTGCCAGCAGCCCCTTTCCCGGGGAG.

Turning to this clone: Coverage ceases 3 residues before the CDR3 finishes, and the germline J gene fills in the end. This chain connects TRBV5-1 to TRBJ2-3; TRBD1 aligns across 8 bases. Per the germline V gene, CDR1 is SGHRS and CDR2 is YFSETQ. This CDR3 contains 16 residues. The V segment lost 7 bases and the J segment 0 bases; nucleotides outside the gene matches: 10. The CDR3 bases that were read are TGCGCCAGCGGGGACCCAGGGGGCTTCAGCACAGATACG. It is translated as CASGDPGGFSTDT. In full, the CDR3 is CASGDPGGFSTDTQYF.

Concerning this clone itself: The missing CDR3 end, 3 residues past where the read stops, is filled in from the germline J gene. The V call is TRBV2, the J call TRBJ2-7, with 7 positions matching TRBD1. Germline loops: CDR1 SNHLY, CDR2 FYNNEI. Germline trimming cut 7 bases from V and 0 bases from J; bases unmatched to any gene: 6. The CDR3 covers 14 residues. The DNA read from the CDR3 is TGTGCCAGCAAATCGACAGGGAACTCCTACGAG. Encoded protein: CASKSTGNSYE. The complete CDR3 sequence is CASKSTGNSYEQYF. Variable domain in full (rest from reference TRBV2 and TRBJ2-7): EPEVTQTPSHQVTQMGQEVILRCVPISNHLYFYWYRQILGQKVEFLVSFYNNEISEKSEIFDDQFSVERPDGSNFTLKIRSTKLEDSAMYFCASKSTGNSYEQYFGPGTRLTVT.

Of note for this clone: The DNA ends 3 residues before the CDR3 does, and the rest of the CDR3 is filled in from the germline J gene. The J gene is TRBJ2-3, the V gene TRBV7-9; 9 bases line up with TRBD1. J was trimmed by 3 bases and V by 5 bases; bases with no gene match: 6. The germline gives CDR1 SEHNR, CDR2 FQNEAQ (reference sequence). The CDR3 runs to 15 residues. CDR3 DNA, as far as it was read: TGTGCCAGCAGCAGGTCACAGGGGGCGACAGATACG. This codes for CASSRSQGATDT. The full-length CDR3 reads as CASSRSQGATDTQYF.

Comment on this clone: The CDR3 extends 3 residues past the end of the read, so its final part is completed from the germline J gene. The chain has TRBV7-9 and TRBJ2-3; D is perhaps TRBD2 (6 bases). The CDR3 has 14 amino acids. V shed 2 bases and J shed 0 bases, with 6 bases lying between them. Germline CDR1 reads SEHNR; CDR2 reads FQNEAQ (reference sequence). The covered CDR3 bases are TGTGCCAGCAGCTTAAGCGGGAGCACAGATACG. This sequence encodes CASSLSGSTDT. The full CDR3 reads CASSLSGSTDTQYF.

Comments on this clone: Read coverage stops 3 residues before the CDR3 terminus; the germline J gene supplies the remainder. This chain uses TRBV19 with TRBJ2-3, with 8 bases identical to TRBD2. The CDR3 spans 16 residues. The J segment lost 2 bases and the V segment lost 0 bases, leaving 4 bases of the junction unmatched. Germline CDR1 LNHDA, CDR2 SQIVND (reference sequence). The CDR3 bases that were read are TGTGCCAGTAGTATAGACGGCGGGGGGAACACAGATACG. Amino acids: CASSIDGGGNTDT. The whole CDR3 protein reads CASSIDGGGNTDTQYF.